This TCR beta chain emerged from a study of blood T cell repertoires in COVID-19. Study details: Italy, Spain and the United States were the sources of the convalescent and acute COVID-19 samples. The analysed material was cDNA or gDNA that came from T cells, B-cell-depleted T cells, or PBMCs.

In the original processing: Amplification of reference gene primers provided the estimated nucleated cell counts. The data were produced by immunoSEQ multiplex PCR, yet TCRdb's version contains in-frame clones alone and is incomplete. The V and J calls and the clone size are those of that table, but D and trimming were determined from the DNA. The sample lists more than 60,000 clones, around 80% occurring once. The CDR3 is 11 residues long. The V gene lost 7 bases and the J gene lost 4 bases, with 6 bases spanning the gap. What was sequenced was peripheral blood. This clonotype was obtained from a man in his 60s with active or convalescent COVID-19. This rearrangement joins TRBV12-3 or TRBV12-4 to TRBJ2-3; the D is unclear. The CDR3 DNA is TGTGCCAGCATTGTAGCAGATACGCAGTATTTT. This encodes CASIVADTQYF.